This T cell receptor (beta chain) was retrieved from a study of beta chain features in type 1 diabetes. Reverse transcription of all isolated RNA meant that expressed TCRB transcripts were sequenced. Generated by immunoSEQ multiplex PCR, the TCRdb table keeps only in-frame clones and is missing some. The sample lists some 270,000 clones, 8% seen once, with 0.9% to 1.2% in the top ten. This clone was counted between two and nine times. This CDR3 comprises 15 residues. Trimming at V came to 5 bases and at J to 3 bases, leaving 6 bases not matched to a gene. The germline V gene encodes CDR1 LNHNV and CDR2 YYDKDF (reference sequence).

This clonotype was sampled from a woman between 18 and 29 years old in good health. Sequenced input: central memory CD4+ T cells from blood. The V call is TRBV15, the J call TRBJ2-7, with 11 bases fitting TRBD1. CDR3: CATSSPGQGDYEQYF. CDR3 sequence (DNA): TGTGCCACCAGCTCACCGGGACAGGGGGACTACGAGCAGTACTTC.